This T cell receptor beta chain was captured in a study of blood T cells in healthy people across ages. The study's findings and limits: The study regarded diversity estimates from one million T cells as underestimates. Age advanced and TCR beta diversity per million T cells fell, roughly linearly.

With each sample, at least 6 micrograms of total RNA were extracted. Germline V gives CDR1 MNHNY, CDR2 SVGAGI (reference sequence). The CDR3 spans 11 residues. With respect to this clonotype: The antigen is undetermined. Mismatch with germline at one junction end may stem from a read error.

Then a second PCR, running about 6 to 11 cycles, was carried out with a sample-barcoded 5' primer and a J-beta primer mix. TCRdb re-called the 5' RACE reads with MiXCR, one entry per CDR3 protein. The sample records some 900,000 distinct CDR3 sequences, about 48% being singletons. Sequenced: blood. The source of this sequence is a young man in good health. The gene calls are TRBV6-6 and TRBJ2-7; D may be TRBD2 (5 bases). The CDR3 loop is CASSPWETQYF. The CDR3 DNA reads as TGTGCCAGCAGCCCGTGGGAGACCCAGTACTTT.